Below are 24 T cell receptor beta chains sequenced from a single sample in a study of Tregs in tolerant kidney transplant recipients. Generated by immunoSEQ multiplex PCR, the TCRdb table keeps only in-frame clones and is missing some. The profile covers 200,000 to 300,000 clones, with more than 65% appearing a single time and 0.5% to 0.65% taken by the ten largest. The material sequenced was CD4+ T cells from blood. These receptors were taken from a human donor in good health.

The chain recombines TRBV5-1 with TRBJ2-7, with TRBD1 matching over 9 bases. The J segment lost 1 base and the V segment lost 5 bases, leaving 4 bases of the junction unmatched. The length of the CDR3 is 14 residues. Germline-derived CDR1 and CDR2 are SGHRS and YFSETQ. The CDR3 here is CASSPGTGSYEQYF. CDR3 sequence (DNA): TGCGCCAGCAGTCCCGGGACAGGGTCCTACGAGCAGTACTTC.

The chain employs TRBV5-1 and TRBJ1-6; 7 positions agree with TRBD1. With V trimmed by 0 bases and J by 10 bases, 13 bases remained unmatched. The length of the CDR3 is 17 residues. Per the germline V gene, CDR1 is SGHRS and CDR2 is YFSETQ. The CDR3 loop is CASSLAAGRGHGSPLHF. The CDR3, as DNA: TGCGCCAGCAGCTTGGCGGCCGGAAGGGGGCACGGGTCACCCCTCCACTTT.

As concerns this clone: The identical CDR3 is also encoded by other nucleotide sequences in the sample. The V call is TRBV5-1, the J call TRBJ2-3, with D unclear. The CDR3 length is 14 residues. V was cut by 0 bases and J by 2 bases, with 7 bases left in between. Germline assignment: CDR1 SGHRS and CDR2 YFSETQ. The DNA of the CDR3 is TGCGCCAGCAGCTTGGCTCAGATCACAGATACGCAGTATTTT. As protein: CASSLAQITDTQYF.

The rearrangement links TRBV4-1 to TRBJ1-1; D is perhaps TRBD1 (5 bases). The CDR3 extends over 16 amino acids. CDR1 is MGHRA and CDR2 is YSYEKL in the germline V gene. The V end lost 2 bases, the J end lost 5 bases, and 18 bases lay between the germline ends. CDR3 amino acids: CASSQLFREKGTEAFF. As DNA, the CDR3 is TGCGCCAGCAGCCAACTGTTCAGGGAGAAAGGGACTGAAGCTTTCTTT.

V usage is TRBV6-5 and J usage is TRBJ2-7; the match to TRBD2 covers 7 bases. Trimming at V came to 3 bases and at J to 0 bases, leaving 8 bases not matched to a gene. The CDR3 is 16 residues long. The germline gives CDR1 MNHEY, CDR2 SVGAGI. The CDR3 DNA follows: TGTGCCAGCAGTTATTACGGGAGGACCCACTCCTACGAGCAGTACTTC. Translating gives CASSYYGRTHSYEQYF.

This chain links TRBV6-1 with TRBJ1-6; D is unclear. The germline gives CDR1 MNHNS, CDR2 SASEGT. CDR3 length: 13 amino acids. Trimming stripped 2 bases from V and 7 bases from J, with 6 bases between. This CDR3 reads CASSEFYNSPLHF. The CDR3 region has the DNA TGTGCCAGCAGTGAATTCTACAATTCACCCCTCCACTTT.

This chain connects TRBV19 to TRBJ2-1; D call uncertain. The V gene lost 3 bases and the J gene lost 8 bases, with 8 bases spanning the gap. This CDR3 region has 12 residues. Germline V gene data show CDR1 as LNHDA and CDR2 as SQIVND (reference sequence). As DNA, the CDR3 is TGTGCCAGTAGTATCACATTTCATGAGCAGTTCTTC. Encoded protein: CASSITFHEQFF.

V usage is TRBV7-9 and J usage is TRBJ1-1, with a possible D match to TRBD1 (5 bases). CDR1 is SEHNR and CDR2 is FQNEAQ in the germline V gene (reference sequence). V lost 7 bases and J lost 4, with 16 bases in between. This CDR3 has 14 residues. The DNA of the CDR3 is TGTGCCAGCACCCTAGGGGAGGTGACCACTGAAGCTTTCTTT. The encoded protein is CASTLGEVTTEAFF.

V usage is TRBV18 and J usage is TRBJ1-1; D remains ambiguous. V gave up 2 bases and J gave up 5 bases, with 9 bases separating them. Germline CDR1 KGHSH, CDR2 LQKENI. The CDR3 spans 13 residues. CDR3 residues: CASSPTRSTEAFF. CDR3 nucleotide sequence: TGTGCCAGCTCACCAACTCGGTCTACTGAAGCTTTCTTT.

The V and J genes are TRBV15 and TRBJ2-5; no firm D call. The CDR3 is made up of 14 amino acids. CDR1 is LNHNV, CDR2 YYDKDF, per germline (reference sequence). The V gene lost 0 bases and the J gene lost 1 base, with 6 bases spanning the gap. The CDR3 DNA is TGTGCCACCAGCAGAGATAACAGCCAAGAGACCCAGTACTTC. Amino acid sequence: CATSRDNSQETQYF.

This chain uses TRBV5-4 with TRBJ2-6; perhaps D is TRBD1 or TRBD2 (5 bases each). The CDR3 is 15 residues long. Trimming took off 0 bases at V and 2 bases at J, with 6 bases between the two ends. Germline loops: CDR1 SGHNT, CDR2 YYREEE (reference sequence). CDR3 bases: TGTGCCAGCAGCTTGGGGGGGACTGGGGCCAACGTCCTGACTTTC. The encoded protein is CASSLGGTGANVLTF. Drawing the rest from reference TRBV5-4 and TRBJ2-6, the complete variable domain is ETGVTQSPTHLIKTRGQQVTLRCSSQSGHNTVSWYQQALGQGPQFIFQYYREEENGRGNFPPRFSGLQFPNYSSELNVNALELDDSALYLCASSLGGTGANVLTFGAGSRLTVL.

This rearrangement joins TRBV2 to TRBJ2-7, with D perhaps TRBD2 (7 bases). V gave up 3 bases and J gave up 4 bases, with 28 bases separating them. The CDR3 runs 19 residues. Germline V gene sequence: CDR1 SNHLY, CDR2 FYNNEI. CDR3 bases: TGTGCCAGCAGTGATAGACAGGAGAGGGCTATAGCGGGCTATTACGAGCAGTACTTC. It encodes CASSDRQERAIAGYYEQYF.

The CDR3 sequence: CAWSGGYREVSTNEKLFF. CDR3 coding DNA: TGTGCCTGGAGTGGGGGATACAGGGAGGTATCAACTAATGAAAAACTGTTTTTT. This rearrangement joins TRBV30 to TRBJ1-4, with D possibly matching TRBD1 (6 bases). Germline lookup yields CDR1 GTSNPN and CDR2 SVGIG (reference sequence). V was clipped by 1 base and J by 0 bases, with 18 bases between them. This CDR3 has 18 amino acids. The full variable domain, rest sourced from reference TRBV30 and TRBJ1-4, is SQTIHQWPATLVQPVGSPLSLECTVEGTSNPNLYWYRQAAGRGLQLLFYSVGIGQISSEVPQNLSASRPQDRQFILSSKKLLLSDSGFYLCAWSGGYREVSTNEKLFFGSGTQLSVL.

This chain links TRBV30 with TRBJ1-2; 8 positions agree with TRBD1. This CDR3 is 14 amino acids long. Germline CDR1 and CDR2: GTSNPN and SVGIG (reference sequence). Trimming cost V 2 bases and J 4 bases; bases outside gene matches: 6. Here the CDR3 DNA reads TGTGCCTGGAGTCCGGACAGGGTGGGCTATGGCTACACCTTC. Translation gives CAWSPDRVGYGYTF.

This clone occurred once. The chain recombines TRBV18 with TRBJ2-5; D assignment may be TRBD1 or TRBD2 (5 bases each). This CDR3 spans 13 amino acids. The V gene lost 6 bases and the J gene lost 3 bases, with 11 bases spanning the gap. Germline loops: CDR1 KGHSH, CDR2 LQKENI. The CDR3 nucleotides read TGTGCCAGCTCGTGGGACCAAAAAGAGACCCAGTACTTC. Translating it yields CASSWDQKETQYF.

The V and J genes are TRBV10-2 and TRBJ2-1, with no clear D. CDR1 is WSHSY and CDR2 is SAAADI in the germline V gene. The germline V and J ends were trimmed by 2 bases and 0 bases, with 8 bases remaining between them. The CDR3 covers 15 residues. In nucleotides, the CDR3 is TGCGCCAGCAGTGAGAACTACAACTCCTACAATGAGCAGTTCTTC. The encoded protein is CASSENYNSYNEQFF.

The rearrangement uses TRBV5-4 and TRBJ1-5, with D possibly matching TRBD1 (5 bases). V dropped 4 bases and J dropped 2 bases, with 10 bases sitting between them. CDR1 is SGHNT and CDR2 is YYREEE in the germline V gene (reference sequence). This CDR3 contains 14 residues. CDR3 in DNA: TGTGCCAGCAGCCCCGGGGGAGGCAATCAGCCCCAGCATTTT. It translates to CASSPGGGNQPQHF.

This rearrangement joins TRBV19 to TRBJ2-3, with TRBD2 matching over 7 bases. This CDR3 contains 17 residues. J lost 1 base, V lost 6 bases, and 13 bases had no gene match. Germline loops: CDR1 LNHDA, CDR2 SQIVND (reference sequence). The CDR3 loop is CASSHLTSLSGTDTQYF. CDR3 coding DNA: TGTGCCAGTAGCCACCTGACTAGCCTGTCAGGCACAGATACGCAGTATTTT.

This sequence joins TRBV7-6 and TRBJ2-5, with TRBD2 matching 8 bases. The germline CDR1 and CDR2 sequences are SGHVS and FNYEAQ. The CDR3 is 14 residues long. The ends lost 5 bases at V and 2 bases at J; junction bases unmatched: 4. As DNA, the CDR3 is TGTGCCAGCAGCCCCGGCGGGGGGCAAGAGACCCAGTACTTC. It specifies CASSPGGGQETQYF.

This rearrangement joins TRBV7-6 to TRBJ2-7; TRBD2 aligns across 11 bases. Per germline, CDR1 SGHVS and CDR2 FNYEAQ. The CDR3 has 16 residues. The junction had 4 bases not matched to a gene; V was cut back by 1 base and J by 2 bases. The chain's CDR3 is CASSLGLAGRAYEQYF. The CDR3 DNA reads TGTGCCAGCAGCTTAGGACTAGCGGGAAGAGCCTACGAGCAGTACTTC.

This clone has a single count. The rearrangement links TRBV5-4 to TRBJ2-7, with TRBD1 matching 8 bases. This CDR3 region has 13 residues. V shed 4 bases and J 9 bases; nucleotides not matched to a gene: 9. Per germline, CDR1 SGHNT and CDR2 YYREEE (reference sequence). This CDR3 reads CASSQVGTGRQYF. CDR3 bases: TGTGCCAGCAGCCAAGTGGGGACAGGACGGCAGTACTTC.

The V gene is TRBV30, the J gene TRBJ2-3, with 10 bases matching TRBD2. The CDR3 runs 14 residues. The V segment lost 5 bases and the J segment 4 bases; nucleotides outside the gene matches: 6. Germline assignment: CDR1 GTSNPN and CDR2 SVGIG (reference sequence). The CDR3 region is CAWVERGGSDTQYF. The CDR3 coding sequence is TGTGCCTGGGTAGAGCGGGGGGGTTCAGATACGCAGTATTTT.

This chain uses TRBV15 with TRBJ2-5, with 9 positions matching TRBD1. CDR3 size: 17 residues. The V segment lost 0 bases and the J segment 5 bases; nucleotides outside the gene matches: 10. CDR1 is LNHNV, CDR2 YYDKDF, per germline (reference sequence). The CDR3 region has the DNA TGTGCCACCAGCAGAGAACCGGGACAGGGAGAGAGGGAGACCCAGTACTTC. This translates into CATSREPGQGERETQYF.

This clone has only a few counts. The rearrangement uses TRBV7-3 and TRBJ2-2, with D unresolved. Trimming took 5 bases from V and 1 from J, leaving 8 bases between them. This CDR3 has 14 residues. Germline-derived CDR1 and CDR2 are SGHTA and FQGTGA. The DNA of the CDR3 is TGTGCCAGCAGCCCCAGACGGAACACCGGGGAGCTGTTTTTT. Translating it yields CASSPRRNTGELFF. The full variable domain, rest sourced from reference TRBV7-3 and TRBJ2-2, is GAGVSQTPSNKVTEKGKYVELRCDPISGHTALYWYRQSLGQGPEFLIYFQGTGAADDSGLPNDRFFAVRPEGSVSTLKIQRTERGDSAVYLCASSPRRNTGELFFGEGSRLTVL.